These T cell receptor beta chains were read from a single sample in a study of blood T cell repertoires in COVID-19. Clones were read by immunoSEQ multiplex PCR, and TCRdb kept only the in-frame ones, dropping some. The sample contains around 100,000 clones, roughly 80% of which appear only once. The sequenced sample consisted of peripheral blood. Source of these receptors: a human donor in a cohort sampled during active COVID-19. Each CDR3 is given with its conserved first and last residue. Fields, in order: V gene, J gene, clone size, D gene, CDR3 protein, CDR3 DNA. A D gene is named only where the DNA matches it firmly. A row's size may be missing; if present it is once, few, many or a size class.

V: TRBV6-5; J: TRBJ2-7; size: NA; D: NA; CDR3: CASTENTGSYEQYF; DNA: TGTGCCAGCACCGAGAATACAGGGTCCTACGAGCAGTACTTC
V: TRBV11-2; J: TRBJ2-7; size: NA; D: TRBD2; CDR3: CASSLAGGLYEQYF; DNA: TGTGCCAGCAGCTTGGCGGGGGGGCTCTACGAGCAGTACTTC
V: TRBV6-4; J: TRBJ1-5; size: NA; D: TRBD1; CDR3: CASSARAGGSQPQHF; DNA: TGTGCCAGCAGCGCAAGGGCAGGGGGTAGTCAGCCCCAGCATTTT
V: TRBV30; J: TRBJ2-5; size: NA; D: TRBD1; CDR3: CAWGGQGAQETQYF; DNA: TGTGCCTGGGGGGGACAGGGGGCTCAAGAGACCCAGTACTTC
V: TRBV7-2; J: TRBJ1-5; size: NA; D: NA; CDR3: CASSLGTGSYKGQPQHF; DNA: TGTGCCAGCAGCTTAGGAACAGGGAGTTATAAGGGTCAGCCCCAGCATTTT
V: TRBV20-1; J: TRBJ1-2; size: NA; D: NA; CDR3: CSASQGPGSGYTF; DNA: TGCAGTGCTAGTCAGGGCCCCGGTTCCGGCTACACCTTC
V: TRBV21-1; J: TRBJ2-5; size: NA; D: NA; CDR3: CASSKARTGGRETQYF; DNA: TGTGCCAGCAGCAAAGCTCGGACCGGGGGGAGAGAGACCCAGTACTTC
V: TRBV7-3; J: TRBJ2-1; size: NA; D: NA; CDR3: CASSSFAGHHEQFF; DNA: TGTGCCAGCAGCTCGTTCGCGGGGCACCATGAGCAGTTCTTC
V: TRBV5-1; J: TRBJ1-2; size: NA; D: NA; CDR3: CASSLAENYGYTF; DNA: TGCGCCAGCAGCTTGGCCGAGAACTATGGCTACACCTTC
V: TRBV4-3; J: TRBJ2-2; size: few; D: TRBD1; CDR3: CASSQEQGAELFF; DNA: TGCGCCAGCAGCCAAGAACAGGGGGCCGAGCTGTTTTTT
V: TRBV4-1; J: TRBJ1-1; size: NA; D: NA; CDR3: CASSLRDTGNTEAFF; DNA: TGCGCCAGCAGCCTCAGGGACACGGGGAACACTGAAGCTTTCTTT
V: TRBV18; J: TRBJ1-1; size: NA; D: TRBD1; CDR3: CASSLGQGRLGTEAFF; DNA: TGTGCCAGCTCCCTGGGACAGGGAAGGTTGGGCACTGAAGCTTTCTTT
V: TRBV5-6; J: TRBJ1-6; size: NA; D: TRBD1; CDR3: CASSLGGQAYNSPLHF; DNA: TGTGCCAGCAGCTTGGGGGGACAGGCCTATAATTCACCCCTCCACTTT
V: TRBV4-3; J: TRBJ2-3; size: NA; D: NA; CDR3: CASSQEPGTSTDTQYF; DNA: TGCGCCAGCAGCCAAGAGCCTGGGACTAGCACAGATACGCAGTATTTT
V: TRBV12-3/TRBV12-4; J: TRBJ1-2; size: NA; D: NA; CDR3: CASSLRGNYGYTF; DNA: TGTGCCAGCAGTTTAAGGGGTAACTATGGCTACACCTTC
V: TRBV10-1; J: TRBJ1-2; size: NA; D: NA; CDR3: CASSESTGGGYTF; DNA: TGCGCCAGCAGTGAGTCGACTGGGGGCGGCTACACCTTC